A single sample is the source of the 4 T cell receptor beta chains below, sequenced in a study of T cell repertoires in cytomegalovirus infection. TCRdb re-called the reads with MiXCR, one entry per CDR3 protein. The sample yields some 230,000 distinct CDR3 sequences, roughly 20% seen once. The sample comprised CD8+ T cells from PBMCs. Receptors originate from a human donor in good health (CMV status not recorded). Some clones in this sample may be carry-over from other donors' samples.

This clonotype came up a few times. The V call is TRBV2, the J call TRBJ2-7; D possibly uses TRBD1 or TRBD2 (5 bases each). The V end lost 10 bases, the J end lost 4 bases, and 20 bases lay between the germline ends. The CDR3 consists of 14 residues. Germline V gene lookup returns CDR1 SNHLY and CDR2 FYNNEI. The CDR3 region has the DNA TGTGCCACCCAACGACGGGGCGCAATATACGAGCAGTACTTC. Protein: CATQRRGAIYEQYF.

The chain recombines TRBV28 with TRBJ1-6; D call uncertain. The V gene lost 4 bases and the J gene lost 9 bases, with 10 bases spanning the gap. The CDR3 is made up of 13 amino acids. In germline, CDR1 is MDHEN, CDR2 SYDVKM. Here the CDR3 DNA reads TGTGCCAGCAGTTATGGGTTCAGTTCACCCCTCCACTTT. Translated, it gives CASSYGFSSPLHF.

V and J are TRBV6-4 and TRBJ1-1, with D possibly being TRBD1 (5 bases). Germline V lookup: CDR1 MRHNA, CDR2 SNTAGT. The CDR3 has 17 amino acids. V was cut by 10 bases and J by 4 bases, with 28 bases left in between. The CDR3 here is CATSQEFRGWMITEAFF. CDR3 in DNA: TGTGCCACCTCTCAGGAGTTTCGGGGGTGGATGATCACTGAAGCTTTCTTT.

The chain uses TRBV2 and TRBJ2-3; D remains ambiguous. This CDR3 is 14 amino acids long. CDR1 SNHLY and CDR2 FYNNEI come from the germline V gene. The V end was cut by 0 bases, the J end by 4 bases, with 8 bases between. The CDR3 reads CASSEAWGADTQYF. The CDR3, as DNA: TGTGCCAGCAGTGAAGCGTGGGGTGCAGATACGCAGTATTTT.